The T cell receptor beta chain described here comes from a study of identical twins. Study-wide results and caveats: Insertions were fewer in abundant cord blood beta clonotypes, whereas memory repertoires showed none of this pattern.

TCRdb independently ran MiXCR on the 5' RACE reads; one entry per CDR3 protein. Here the sample spans 1.5 million or so distinct CDR3 sequences, under 35% being singletons. Germline values: CDR1 SEHNR, CDR2 FQNEAQ (reference sequence). This CDR3 comprises 16 residues. A remark on this clonotype: Its antigen is unknown. The junction does not match germline at one end; this may be a read error.

V usage is TRBV7-9 and J usage is TRBJ2-1, with 9 bases identical to TRBD2. The sequenced sample consisted of cord blood. The sequence derives from a newborn girl in good health. This CDR3 reads CASSLGLADDYDEQFF. The CDR3, as DNA: TGTGCCAGCAGCTTAGGACTAGCGGACGACTACGATGAGCAGTTCTTC. The full variable domain, completed using reference TRBV7-9 and TRBJ2-1, is DTGVSQNPRHKITKRGQNVTFRCDPISEHNRLYWYRQTLGQGPEFLTYFQNEAQLEKSRLLSDRFSAERPKGSFSTLEIQRTEQGDSAMYLCASSLGLADDYDEQFFGPGTRLTVL.